The T cell receptor (beta chain) under discussion was sequenced for a study of T cells in Graves' hyperthyroidism and ophthalmopathy. Study-level results: Peripheral blood also featured most of the thyroid clonotypes expanded above 0.001.

Unmatched junction bases numbered 13, after V lost 3 bases and J lost 7 bases. This CDR3 has 18 residues. Hyperthyroidism was newly diagnosed in patients aged 18 to 65 (duration under 2 months). Authors of the study amplified TCR beta CDR3 regions from RNA transcripts. Initially, a first-round RT-PCR of the TCR CDR3 employed the HTBI primer set. From the multiplex PCR reads, TCRdb called clonotypes with MiXCR, one entry per CDR3 protein. The sample lists under 400,000 distinct CDR3 sequences, approximately 13% occurring once. A note on this clonotype: The antigen remains unidentified.

The sequenced sample was blood. The receptor's source is an older woman with Graves' hyperthyroidism. This chain connects TRBV12-3 or TRBV12-4 to TRBJ2-1, with 12 bases matching TRBD2. The CDR3 reads CASSFGLAGGPGVNEQFF. The CDR3, as DNA: TGTGCCAGCAGTTTTGGGCTAGCGGGAGGGCCGGGAGTAAATGAGCAGTTCTTC.